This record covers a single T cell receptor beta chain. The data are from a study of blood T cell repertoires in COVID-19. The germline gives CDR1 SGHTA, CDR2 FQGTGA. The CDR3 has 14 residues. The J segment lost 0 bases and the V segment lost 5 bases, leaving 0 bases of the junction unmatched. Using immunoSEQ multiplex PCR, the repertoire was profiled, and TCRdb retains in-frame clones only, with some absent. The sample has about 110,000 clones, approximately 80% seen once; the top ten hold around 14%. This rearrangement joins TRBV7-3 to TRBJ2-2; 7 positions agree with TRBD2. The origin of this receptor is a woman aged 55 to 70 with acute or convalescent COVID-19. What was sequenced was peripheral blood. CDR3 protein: CASSREANTGELFF. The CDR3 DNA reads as TGTGCCAGCAGCCGGGAGGCGAACACCGGGGAGCTGTTTTTT.